This TCR beta chain was documented in a study of sequential checkpoint blockade in melanoma. Overall study: Maintenance nivolumab came after either treatment sequence.

The CDR3 is 13 residues long. Germline V gene data show CDR1 as SGHRS and CDR2 as YFSETQ. V was shortened by 1 base and J by 4 bases, with 8 bases between the two germline ends. Profiling relied on immunoSEQ multiplex PCR, and the TCRdb table lists in-frame clones only, not all of them. The table includes 20,000 to 25,000 clones, roughly 76% detected once. Sample treatment: randomized to nivolumab then ipilimumab (arm A) or the reverse (arm B). Live CD3+CD8+ CD19− CD56− cells were sorted from PBMCs. This rearrangement joins TRBV5-1 to TRBJ2-5; no reliable D call. The receptor was isolated from a human donor with melanoma. The input for sequencing was CD8+ T cells sorted from blood (inferred from file names), taken from a patient given nivolumab and ipilimumab in sequence. This CDR3 reads CASSLILTETQYF. The CDR3, as DNA: TGCGCCAGCAGCTTGATACTTACAGAGACCCAGTACTTC.